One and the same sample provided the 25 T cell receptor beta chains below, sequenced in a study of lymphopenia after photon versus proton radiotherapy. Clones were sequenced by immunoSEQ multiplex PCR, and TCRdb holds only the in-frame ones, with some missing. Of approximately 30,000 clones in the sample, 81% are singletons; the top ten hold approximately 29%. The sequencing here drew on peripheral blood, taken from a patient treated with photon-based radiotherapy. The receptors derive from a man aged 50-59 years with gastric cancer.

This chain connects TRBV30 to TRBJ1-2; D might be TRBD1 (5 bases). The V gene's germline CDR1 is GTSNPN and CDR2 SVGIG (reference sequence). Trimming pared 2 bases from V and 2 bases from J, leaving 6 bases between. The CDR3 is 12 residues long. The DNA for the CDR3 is TGTGCCTGGAGTAAGGGGAACTATGGCTACACCTTC. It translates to CAWSKGNYGYTF.

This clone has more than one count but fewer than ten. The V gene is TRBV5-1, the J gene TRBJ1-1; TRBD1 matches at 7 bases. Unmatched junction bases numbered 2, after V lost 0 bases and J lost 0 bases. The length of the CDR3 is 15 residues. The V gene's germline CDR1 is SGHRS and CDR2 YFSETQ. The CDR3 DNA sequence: TGCGCCAGCAGCTTGGGGGACAGACTGAACACTGAAGCTTTCTTT. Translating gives CASSLGDRLNTEAFF.

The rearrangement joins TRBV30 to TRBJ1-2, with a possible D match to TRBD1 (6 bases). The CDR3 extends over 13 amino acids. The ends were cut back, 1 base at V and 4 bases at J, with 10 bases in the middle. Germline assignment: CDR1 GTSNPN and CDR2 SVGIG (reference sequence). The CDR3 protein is CAWSGQGIYGYTF. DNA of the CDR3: TGTGCCTGGAGTGGGCAGGGGATCTATGGCTACACCTTC.

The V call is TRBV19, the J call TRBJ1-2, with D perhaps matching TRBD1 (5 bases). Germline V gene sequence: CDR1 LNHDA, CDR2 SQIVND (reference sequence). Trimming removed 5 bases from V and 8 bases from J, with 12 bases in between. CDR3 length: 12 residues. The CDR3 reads CASSVRERGYTF. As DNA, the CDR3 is TGTGCCAGTAGTGTCAGGGAACGGGGCTACACCTTC. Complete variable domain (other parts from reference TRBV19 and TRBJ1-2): DGGITQSPKYLFRKEGQNVTLSCEQNLNHDAMYWYRQDPGQGLRLIYYSQIVNDFQKGDIAEGYSVSREKKESFPLTVTSAQKNPTAFYLCASSVRERGYTFGSGTRLTVV.

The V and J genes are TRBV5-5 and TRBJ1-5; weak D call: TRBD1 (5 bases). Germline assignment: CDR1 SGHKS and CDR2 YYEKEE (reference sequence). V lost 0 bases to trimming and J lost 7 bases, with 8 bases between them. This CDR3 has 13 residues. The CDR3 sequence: CASSLAGGQPQHF. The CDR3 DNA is TGTGCCAGCAGCTTGGCCGGGGGACAGCCCCAGCATTTT.

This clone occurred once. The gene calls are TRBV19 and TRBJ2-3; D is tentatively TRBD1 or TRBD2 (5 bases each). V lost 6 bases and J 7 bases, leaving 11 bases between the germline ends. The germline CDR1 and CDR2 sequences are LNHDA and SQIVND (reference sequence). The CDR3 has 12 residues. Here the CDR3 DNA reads TGTGCCAGTAGCTCAGGGAGATATACGCAGTATTTT. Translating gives CASSSGRYTQYF.

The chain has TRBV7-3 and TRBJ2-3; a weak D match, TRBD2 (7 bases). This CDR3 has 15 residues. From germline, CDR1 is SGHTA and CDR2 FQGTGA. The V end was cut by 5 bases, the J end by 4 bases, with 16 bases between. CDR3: CASSRVGGRADTQYF. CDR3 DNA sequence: TGTGCCAGCAGCCGCGTCGGGGGGCGCGCAGATACGCAGTATTTT.

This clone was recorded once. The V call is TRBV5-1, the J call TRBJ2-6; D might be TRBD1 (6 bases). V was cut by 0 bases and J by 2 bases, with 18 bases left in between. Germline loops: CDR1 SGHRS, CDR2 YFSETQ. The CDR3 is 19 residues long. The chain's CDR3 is CASSLATGTGATGANVLTF. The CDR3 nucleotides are TGCGCCAGCAGCTTGGCCACAGGGACCGGGGCGACTGGGGCCAACGTCCTGACTTTC.

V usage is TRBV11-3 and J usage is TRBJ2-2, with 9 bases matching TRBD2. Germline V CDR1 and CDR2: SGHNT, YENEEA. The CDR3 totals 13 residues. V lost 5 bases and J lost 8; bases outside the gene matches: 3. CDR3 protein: CASSRTSEGELFF. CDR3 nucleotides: TGTGCCAGCAGCCGGACTAGCGAAGGGGAGCTGTTTTTT.

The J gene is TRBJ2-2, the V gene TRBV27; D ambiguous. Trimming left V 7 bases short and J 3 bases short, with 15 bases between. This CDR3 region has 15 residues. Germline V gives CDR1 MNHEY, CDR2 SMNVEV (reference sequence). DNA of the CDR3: TGTGCCAGCACCTTTGGGTTGGTTGACACCGGGGAGCTGTTTTTT. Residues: CASTFGLVDTGELFF.

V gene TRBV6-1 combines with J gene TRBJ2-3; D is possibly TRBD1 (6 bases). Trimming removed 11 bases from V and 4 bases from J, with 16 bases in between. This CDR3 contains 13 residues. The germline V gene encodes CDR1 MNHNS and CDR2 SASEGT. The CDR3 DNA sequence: TGTGCCGTCAGGGGAATCGTTTCAGATACGCAGTATTTT. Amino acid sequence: CAVRGIVSDTQYF.

The CDR3 DNA follows: TGTGCCAGCAGCTTACACAGGCAAGAGACCCAGTACTTC. Translating gives CASSLHRQETQYF. The chain joins TRBV5-5 to TRBJ2-5, with D perhaps TRBD1 (5 bases). The V gene lost 2 bases and the J gene lost 2 bases, with 7 bases spanning the gap. The CDR3 spans 13 residues. Germline CDR1 SGHKS, CDR2 YYEKEE (reference sequence).

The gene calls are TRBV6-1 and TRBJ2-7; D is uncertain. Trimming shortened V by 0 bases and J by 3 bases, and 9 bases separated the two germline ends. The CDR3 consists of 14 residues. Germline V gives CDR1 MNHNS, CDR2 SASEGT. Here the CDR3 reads CASSEALIFYEQYV. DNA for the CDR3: TGTGCCAGCAGTGAAGCGCTAATATTCTACGAGCAGTACGTC.

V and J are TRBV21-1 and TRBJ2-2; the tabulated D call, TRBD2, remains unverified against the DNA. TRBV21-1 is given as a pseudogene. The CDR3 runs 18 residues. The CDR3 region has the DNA TGTGCCAGCAGCGATGAGGAGGATCCTCCCGCGAACACCGGGGAGCTGTTTTTT. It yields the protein CASSDEEDPPANTGELFF.

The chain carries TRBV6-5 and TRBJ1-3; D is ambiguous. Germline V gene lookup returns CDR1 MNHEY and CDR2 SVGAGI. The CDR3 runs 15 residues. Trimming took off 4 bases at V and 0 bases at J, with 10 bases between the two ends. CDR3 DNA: TGTGCCAGCAGTTCCTCTTATTTCTCTGGAAACACCATATATTTT. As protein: CASSSSYFSGNTIYF.

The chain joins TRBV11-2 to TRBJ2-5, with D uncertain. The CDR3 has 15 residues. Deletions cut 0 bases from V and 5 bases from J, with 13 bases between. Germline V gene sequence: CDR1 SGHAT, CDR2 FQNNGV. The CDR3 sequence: CASSLELARRETQYF. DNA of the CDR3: TGTGCCAGCAGCTTAGAACTCGCACGAAGGGAGACCCAGTACTTC.

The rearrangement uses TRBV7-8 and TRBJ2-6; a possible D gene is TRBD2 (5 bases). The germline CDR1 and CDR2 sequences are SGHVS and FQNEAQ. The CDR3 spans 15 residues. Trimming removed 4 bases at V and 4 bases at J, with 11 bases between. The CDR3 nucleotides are TGTGCCAGCAGCTCCGGAGGCTCCGGGGCCAACGTCCTGACTTTC. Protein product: CASSSGGSGANVLTF.

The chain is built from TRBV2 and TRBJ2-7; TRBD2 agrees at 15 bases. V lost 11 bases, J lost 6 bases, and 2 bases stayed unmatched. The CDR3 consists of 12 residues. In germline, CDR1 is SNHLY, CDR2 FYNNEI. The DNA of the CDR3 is TGTGCCGGGACTAGCGGGGGGTCCGAGCAGTACGTC. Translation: CAGTSGGSEQYV.

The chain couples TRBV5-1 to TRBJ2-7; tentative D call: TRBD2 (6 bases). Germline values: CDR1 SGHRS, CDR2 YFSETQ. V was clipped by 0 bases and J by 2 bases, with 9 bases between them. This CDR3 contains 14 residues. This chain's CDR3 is CASSLEEGTYEQYF. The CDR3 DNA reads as TGCGCCAGCAGCTTGGAGGAGGGGACCTACGAGCAGTACTTC.

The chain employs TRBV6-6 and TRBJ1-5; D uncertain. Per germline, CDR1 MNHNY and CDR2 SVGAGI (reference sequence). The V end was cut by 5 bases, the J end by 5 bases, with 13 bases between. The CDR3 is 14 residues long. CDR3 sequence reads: CASSPTGNHQPQHF. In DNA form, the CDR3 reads TGTGCCAGCAGTCCGACCGGGAACCATCAGCCCCAGCATTTT.

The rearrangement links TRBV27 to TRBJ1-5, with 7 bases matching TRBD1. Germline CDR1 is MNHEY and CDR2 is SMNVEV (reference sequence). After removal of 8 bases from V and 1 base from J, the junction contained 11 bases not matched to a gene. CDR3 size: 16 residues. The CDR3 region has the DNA TGTGCCAGCCGTACTACAGGGGTGCTGAGCAATCAGCCCCAGCATTTT. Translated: CASRTTGVLSNQPQHF.

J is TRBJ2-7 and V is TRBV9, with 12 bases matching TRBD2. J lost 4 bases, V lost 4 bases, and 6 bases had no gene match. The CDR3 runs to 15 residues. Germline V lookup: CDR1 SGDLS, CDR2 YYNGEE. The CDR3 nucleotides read TGTGCCAGCAGCCCGCGACTAGCGGGGGTATACGAGCAGTACTTC. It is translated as CASSPRLAGVYEQYF.

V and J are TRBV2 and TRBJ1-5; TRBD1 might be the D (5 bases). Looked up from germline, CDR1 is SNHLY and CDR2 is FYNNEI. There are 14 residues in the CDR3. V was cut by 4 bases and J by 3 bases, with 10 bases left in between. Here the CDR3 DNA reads TGTGCCAGCAGTGCGATGGGGGACAATCAGCCCCAGCATTTT. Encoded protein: CASSAMGDNQPQHF.

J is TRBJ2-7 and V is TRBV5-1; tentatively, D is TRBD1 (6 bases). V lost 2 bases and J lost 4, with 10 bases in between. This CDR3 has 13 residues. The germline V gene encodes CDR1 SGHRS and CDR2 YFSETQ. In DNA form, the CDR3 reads TGCGCCAGCAGCTTACAGGGTTTGTACGAGCAGTACTTC. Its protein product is CASSLQGLYEQYF. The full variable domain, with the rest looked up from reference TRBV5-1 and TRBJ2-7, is KAGVTQTPRYLIKTRGQQVTLSCSPISGHRSVSWYQQTPGQGLQFLFEYFSETQRNKGNFPGRFSGRQFSNSRSEMNVSTLELGDSALYLCASSLQGLYEQYFGPGTRLTVT.

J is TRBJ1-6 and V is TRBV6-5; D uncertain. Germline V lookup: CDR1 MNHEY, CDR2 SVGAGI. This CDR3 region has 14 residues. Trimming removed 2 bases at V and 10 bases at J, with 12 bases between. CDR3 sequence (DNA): TGTGCCAGCAGTTACGGGGATTTGGAATCACCCCTCCACTTT. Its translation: CASSYGDLESPLHF.